This is a list of T cell receptor beta chains from one sample in a study of monozygotic twins with inflammatory bowel disease. After re-calling the 5' RACE reads, TCRdb lists one entry per CDR3 protein, DNA absent. The table lists 350,000 to 500,000 distinct CDR3 sequences. Sample: blood. The receptors derive from a human donor with ulcerative colitis or Crohn's disease, or a healthy co-twin of an affected twin (not recorded which). Each CDR3 is given with its conserved first and last residue.

V	J	CDR3
TRBV18	TRBJ1-1	CASSPGQTTEAFF
TRBV24-1	TRBJ1-1	CATSDFRRQMNTEAFF
TRBV19	TRBJ1-5	CASSMRAQPQHF
TRBV9	TRBJ2-1	CASSVWGGSSYNEQFF
TRBV20-1	TRBJ2-7	CSASYPSYEQYF
TRBV5-1	TRBJ2-3	CASSQPEGTDTQYF
TRBV3-1	TRBJ1-6	CASTRGGRMGNNSPLHF
TRBV23-1	TRBJ2-1	CASSQSGRYNEQFF
TRBV4-1	TRBJ1-5	CASSQDDPGPRNQPQHF
TRBV5-5	TRBJ2-6	CASTLGGSGANVLTF
TRBV3-1	TRBJ2-3	CASSLRLAQGRTDTQYF
TRBV5-1	TRBJ2-2	CASSATQGAQNTGELFF
TRBV24-1	TRBJ2-3	CATSDPRQDSTDTQYF
TRBV5-1	TRBJ1-4	CASSDRDRVGNEKLFF
TRBV5-1	TRBJ1-4	CASSPDRFNEKLFF
TRBV3-1	TRBJ1-1	CASSQDGARNTEAFF
TRBV5-5	TRBJ2-2	CASSFLASGTGELFF
TRBV28	TRBJ2-7	CASIGATSSYEQYF
TRBV5-5	TRBJ1-2	CASSLVAPGLYGYTF
TRBV5-4	TRBJ2-2	CASSPRASTGELFF
TRBV11-1	TRBJ1-4	CASSTSRGQRGTNEKLFF
TRBV9	TRBJ2-5	CASSAVGGGETQYF
TRBV28	TRBJ2-1	CASSSYGGARKNYNEQFF
TRBV3-1	TRBJ2-7	CASSQQTLYEQYF
TRBV7-2	TRBJ2-7	CASSLYGRGVYEQYF
TRBV19	TRBJ2-2	CASTRNGGTNTGELFF
TRBV7-6	TRBJ2-7	CASSPTGDSYEQYF
TRBV6-6	TRBJ2-7	CASSYSMYEGEQYF
TRBV7-3	TRBJ1-1	CANSPAPASNTEAFF
TRBV29-1	TRBJ2-7	CSVEKLVAGGSEQYF
TRBV9	TRBJ2-7	CASSVASGNIYEQYF
TRBV10-3	TRBJ2-3	CAISGEGTAVTDTQYF
TRBV7-8	TRBJ1-1	CASSLSDMNTEAFF
TRBV5-4	TRBJ2-7	CASSLARGGSYEQYF
TRBV7-2	TRBJ2-5	CASSFLNGQETQYF
TRBV12-3/TRBV12-4	TRBJ1-6	CASSLPTGSSPLHF
TRBV7-9	TRBJ1-1	CASSLSGRYYEAFF
TRBV6-5	TRBJ1-3	CASSYTGLISGNTIYF
TRBV11-3	TRBJ2-1	CASSFGQASTEQFF
TRBV12-3/TRBV12-4	TRBJ2-1	CASSWVGQLFF
TRBV7-2	TRBJ1-1	CASSSSMGYTEAFF
TRBV5-1	TRBJ1-1	CASSITGENTEAFF
TRBV20-1	TRBJ2-1	CRLGTGTGNEQFF
TRBV12-3/TRBV12-4	TRBJ2-1	CASSWGSGGYNEQFF
TRBV2	TRBJ2-1	CASTEPGLAGGPRWQFF
TRBV18	TRBJ1-6	CASSLQPGPRGSPLHF
TRBV5-1	TRBJ2-3	CASSWGLAGGSSADTQYF
TRBV2	TRBJ2-3	CASRELPETQYF
TRBV7-2	TRBJ2-7	CASSLRGTAYEQYF
TRBV5-1	TRBJ2-5	CASSQPGQEETQYF
TRBV30	TRBJ2-7	CAWSVGLEREQYF
TRBV19	TRBJ1-5	CASSRMGNQPQHF
TRBV7-3	TRBJ2-3	CASSSIRIPRRDTQYF
TRBV3-1	TRBJ1-1	CASSPGVPNTEAFF
TRBV18	TRBJ2-5	CASSPPDGETQYF
TRBV5-1	TRBJ2-2	CASCSGTNTGELFF
TRBV5-1	TRBJ2-1	CASSFTLTRTGEQFF
TRBV20-1	TRBJ1-5	CSARSLQRTEIYSNQPQHF
TRBV29-1	TRBJ1-2	CSVGQGTGYTF
TRBV28	TRBJ1-2	CASRDRVYRGYGYTF